This passage covers 8 T cell receptor beta chains from one sample sequenced in a study of PD-1 blockade in classical Hodgkin lymphoma. Time point given: cycle 4 day 1 (C4D1), after 6 weeks of nivolumab. Following autologous stem cell transplantation, relapse occurred in every patient, and exposure to brentuximab vedotin varied. Using immunoSEQ multiplex PCR, the repertoire was profiled, and TCRdb retains in-frame clones only, with some absent. The sample has 15,000 to 25,000 clones, 65% to 80% seen once. The sequences come from peripheral blood mononuclear cells (PBMCs), collected before the fourth cycle of nivolumab. These TCRs come from a human donor with classical Hodgkin lymphoma.

Within the sample, this clone is medium-sized (0.01 to 0.1%). The chain uses TRBV6-5 and TRBJ2-2, with D unresolved. V was cut by 0 bases and J by 1 base, with 3 bases left in between. The CDR3 extends over 14 amino acids. Germline lookup yields CDR1 MNHEY and CDR2 SVGAGI. DNA of the CDR3: TGTGCCAGCAGTTACTCGATGAACACCGGGGAGCTGTTTTTT. Amino acids: CASSYSMNTGELFF.

The chain couples TRBV30 to TRBJ2-2; the D gene could be TRBD1 or TRBD2 (6 bases each). This CDR3 contains 14 residues. The germline V gene has CDR1 GTSNPN and CDR2 SVGIG (reference sequence). Trimming removed 3 bases at V and 2 bases at J, with 10 bases between. CDR3 in amino acids: CAWRRGTNTGELFF. For the CDR3, the DNA is TGTGCCTGGAGAAGGGGGACTAACACCGGGGAGCTGTTTTTT.

The sample holds a few counts of this clone. The rearrangement uses TRBV7-8 and TRBJ1-5; D uncertain. The V and J ends lost 5 bases and 0 bases respectively, with 23 bases between them. Germline loops: CDR1 SGHVS, CDR2 FQNEAQ. This CDR3 contains 19 residues. The CDR3 coding sequence is TGTGCCAGCAGCCCCCGGACGGATCGAATTGAATATAGCAATCAGCCCCAGCATTTT. Encoded protein: CASSPRTDRIEYSNQPQHF.

The J gene is TRBJ2-3, the V gene TRBV7-8; D is possibly TRBD2 (5 bases). The CDR3 is 16 residues long. V was trimmed by 3 bases and J by 0 bases, leaving 13 bases between them. From germline, CDR1 is SGHVS and CDR2 FQNEAQ. CDR3 protein: CASSFGPGGSTDTQYF. CDR3 bases: TGTGCCAGCAGCTTTGGCCCCGGAGGTAGCACAGATACGCAGTATTTT.

The sample holds a few counts of this clone. The chain uses TRBV5-4 and TRBJ1-3, with D maybe TRBD1 (6 bases). Germline CDR1 SGHNT, CDR2 YYREEE (reference sequence). The CDR3 covers 16 residues. V lost 0 bases and J lost 0, with 10 bases in between. CDR3 DNA: TGTGCCAGCAGCTTGGAAGGCAGGGGCTCTGGAAACACCATATATTTT. Protein product: CASSLEGRGSGNTIYF.

V and J are TRBV29-1 and TRBJ2-7; D not certain. V was cut by 7 bases and J by 6 bases, with 10 bases left in between. The CDR3 loop spans 10 amino acids. CDR1 is SQVTM, CDR2 ANQGSEA, per germline. CDR3 nucleotides: TGCAGCGCAACCGAAGGCGAGCAGTACTTC. Its protein is CSATEGEQYF.

This clone came up once. This sequence joins TRBV7-8 and TRBJ2-7, with 9 bases identical to TRBD2. CDR1 SGHVS and CDR2 FQNEAQ come from the germline V gene. The trim removed 4 bases at V and 3 bases at J, leaving 4 bases unmatched. This CDR3 is built from 14 residues. CDR3 bases: TGTGCCAGCAGCTCCCTAGCGGGGCTCTACGAGCAGTACTTC. Translating gives CASSSLAGLYEQYF.

The count of this clone is one. The rearrangement joins TRBV19 to TRBJ2-2; D not resolved. This CDR3 region has 12 residues. Trimming cost V 2 bases and J 6 bases, with 4 bases left between them. Germline V gene lookup returns CDR1 LNHDA and CDR2 SQIVND (reference sequence). CDR3 loop: CASSIRAGELFF. The CDR3 coding sequence is TGTGCCAGTAGTATAAGAGCCGGGGAGCTGTTTTTT.